One and the same sample provided the 19 T cell receptor beta chains below, sequenced in a study of shared clonotypes between healthy human individuals. Selected positively for CCR7 and CD45RO-negative, naive CD8 cells excluded terminally differentiated effector memory CD45RA+ cells. Here immunoSEQ multiplex PCR was the method, and the copy in TCRdb shows in-frame clones only, minus some. The table records 700,000 to 950,000 clones, around 96% of them present only once. The sample taken for sequencing was naive CD8+ T cells sorted from blood. The receptor set was obtained from a man aged 25-45 years in good health.

The gene calls are TRBV12-5 and TRBJ2-1; D is unclear. Trimming took 1 base from V and 7 from J, leaving 5 bases between them. In germline, CDR1 is LGHNT, CDR2 FRNRAP. This CDR3 region has 12 residues. In DNA form, the CDR3 reads TGTGCTAGTGGTTTGGGGCGGAATGAGCAGTTCTTC. Translating it yields CASGLGRNEQFF.

The V call is TRBV10-3, the J call TRBJ2-1; no firm D call. The CDR3 loop spans 14 amino acids. Germline V CDR1 and CDR2: ENHRY, SYGVKD. Trimming pared 6 bases from V and 4 bases from J, leaving 13 bases between. CDR3 residues: CAISGNTAYNEQFF. CDR3 sequence (DNA): TGTGCCATCAGCGGAAACACAGCGTACAATGAGCAGTTCTTC.

The genes are TRBV9 and TRBJ2-7, with D possibly matching TRBD1 (5 bases). V was pared by 0 bases and J by 2 bases, with 12 bases between. Germline lookup yields CDR1 SGDLS and CDR2 YYNGEE. CDR3 length equals 15 residues. CDR3 nucleotide sequence: TGTGCCAGCAGCGTAGGAAGGGGTTTGGCCTACGAGCAGTACTTC. Its protein product is CASSVGRGLAYEQYF. Full variable domain (remainder filled in from reference TRBV9 and TRBJ2-7): DSGVTQTPKHLITATGQRVTLRCSPRSGDLSVYWYQQSLDQGLQFLIQYYNGEERAKGNILERFSAQQFPDLHSELNLSSLELGDSALYFCASSVGRGLAYEQYFGPGTRLTVT.

The rearrangement links TRBV2 to TRBJ2-7; no clear D. Germline values: CDR1 SNHLY, CDR2 FYNNEI. The CDR3 is 15 amino acids. Trimming stripped 5 bases from V and 3 bases from J, with 17 bases between. In DNA, the CDR3 is TGTGCCAGCAGTCTAAGTCCCCCTGGGGTCTACGAGCAGTACTTC. Translating gives CASSLSPPGVYEQYF.

This rearrangement joins TRBV7-9 to TRBJ2-7; 7 bases are a match to TRBD2. Trimming took 0 bases from V and 2 from J; bases not matched to a gene: 7. Germline assignment: CDR1 SEHNR and CDR2 FQNEAQ (reference sequence). This CDR3 comprises 16 residues. Here the CDR3 reads CASSLAGASGTYEQYF. The CDR3 DNA reads as TGTGCCAGCAGCTTAGCAGGGGCTAGCGGAACCTACGAGCAGTACTTC. The entire variable domain, with the rest obtained from reference TRBV7-9 and TRBJ2-7, is as follows: DTGVSQNPRHKITKRGQNVTFRCDPISEHNRLYWYRQTLGQGPEFLTYFQNEAQLEKSRLLSDRFSAERPKGSFSTLEIQRTEQGDSAMYLCASSLAGASGTYEQYFGPGTRLTVT.

Details on this clone: Compared with germline, one end of the junction differs, possibly owing to a read error. The chain employs TRBV7-7 and TRBJ2-5; 9 positions agree with TRBD1. The V gene's germline CDR1 is SSHAT and CDR2 FNYEAQ (reference sequence). The CDR3 consists of 13 residues. CDR3 DNA sequence: TGTGCTAGCAGCTTACAACAGGGGGCGACCCAGTACTTC. This sequence encodes CASSLQQGATQYF.

The V call is TRBV11-3, the J call TRBJ2-1, with a possible D match to TRBD2 (6 bases). The CDR3 has 15 amino acids. The germline V and J ends were trimmed by 1 base and 3 bases, with 10 bases remaining between them. Germline V lookup: CDR1 SGHNT, CDR2 YENEEA. CDR3 sequence (DNA): TGTGCCAGCAGCTTAGGGGGGGACGGCTACAATGAGCAGTTCTTC. Translating gives CASSLGGDGYNEQFF.

This chain links TRBV2 with TRBJ2-7; 10 bases are a match to TRBD1. Germline V gene lookup returns CDR1 SNHLY and CDR2 FYNNEI. CDR3 size: 14 residues. V lost 6 bases and J lost 5; bases outside the gene matches: 7. The CDR3 region is CASRLGQGSDEQYF. The CDR3 DNA reads as TGTGCCAGCAGATTGGGACAGGGGTCTGACGAGCAGTACTTC.

V usage is TRBV10-2 and J usage is TRBJ2-7, with 8 positions matching TRBD2. Germline V CDR1 and CDR2: WSHSY, SAAADI. Trimming cost V 1 base and J 0 bases; bases outside gene matches: 5. The CDR3 runs 16 residues. CDR3 loop: CASSEFTSGSSYEQYF. Here the CDR3 DNA reads TGCGCCAGCAGTGAGTTTACTAGCGGAAGCTCCTACGAGCAGTACTTC.

This chain links TRBV12-5 with TRBJ2-1, with 8 bases lining up with TRBD1. Germline lookup yields CDR1 LGHNT and CDR2 FRNRAP. The V segment lost 0 bases and the J segment 4 bases; nucleotides outside the gene matches: 8. The CDR3 covers 17 residues. The CDR3 is CASGLVQGTGAYNEQFF. The CDR3 region has the DNA TGTGCTAGTGGTTTGGTTCAAGGGACAGGAGCTTACAATGAGCAGTTCTTC.

This clone was detected only once. The V call is TRBV13, the J call TRBJ2-5; perhaps TRBD2 as D (5 bases). With 5 bases removed from V and 2 bases from J, the gap between germline ends came to 18 bases. Germline V gene data show CDR1 as PRHDT and CDR2 as FYEKMQ (reference sequence). The CDR3 runs 16 residues. CDR3 nucleotide sequence: TGTGCCAGCAGCCTAGAAGTAGCGACCGAGCAAGAGACCCAGTACTTC. As protein: CASSLEVATEQETQYF.

V usage is TRBV6-5 and J usage is TRBJ2-7; possibly TRBD1 or TRBD2 for D (5 bases each). CDR1 and CDR2 from the germline V gene are MNHEY and SVGAGI. This CDR3 contains 16 residues. V gave up 0 bases and J gave up 0 bases, with 12 bases separating them. CDR3 DNA sequence: TGTGCCAGCAGTTACTCGCCGGGGCGGAGCTCCTACGAGCAGTACTTC. Translation gives CASSYSPGRSSYEQYF.

The chain is built from TRBV4-1 and TRBJ2-3, with 7 bases lining up with TRBD2. V was pared by 6 bases and J by 2 bases, with 5 bases of the junction left unmatched. The CDR3 runs to 14 residues. Germline-derived CDR1 and CDR2 are MGHRA and YSYEKL. As DNA, the CDR3 is TGCGCCAGCAGACCTAGCGGAGCCACAGATACGCAGTATTTT. Translation: CASRPSGATDTQYF.

The chain combines TRBV7-9 with TRBJ2-5, with 8 bases matching TRBD1. The germline CDR1 and CDR2 sequences are SEHNR and FQNEAQ (reference sequence). After removal of 5 bases from V and 7 bases from J, the junction contained 6 bases not matched to a gene. The CDR3 consists of 13 residues. CDR3 loop: CASSPGGAGTQYF. Here the CDR3 DNA reads TGTGCCAGCAGCCCAGGGGGCGCGGGGACCCAGTACTTC.

V and J are TRBV27 and TRBJ1-2; the D is unclear. The V end lost 5 bases, the J end lost 5 bases, and 12 bases lay between the germline ends. The CDR3 runs to 13 residues. The V gene's germline CDR1 is MNHEY and CDR2 SMNVEV (reference sequence). The CDR3 DNA is TGTGCCAGCAGTCCCGACCACAATTATGGCTACACCTTC. This gives the protein CASSPDHNYGYTF.

This chain connects TRBV7-3 to TRBJ2-3; the D is unclear. This CDR3 contains 15 residues. Germline CDR1 SGHTA, CDR2 FQGTGA. Trimming took off 1 base at V and 1 base at J, with 9 bases between the two ends. The CDR3 is CASSLNLRGTDTQYF. CDR3 sequence (DNA): TGTGCCAGCAGCTTAAATCTGAGAGGCACAGATACGCAGTATTTT.

The V and J genes are TRBV19 and TRBJ1-3; 7 nucleotides align to TRBD1. V lost 3 bases, J lost 0 bases, and 2 bases stayed unmatched. The CDR3 is 15 residues long. Germline CDR1 LNHDA, CDR2 SQIVND (reference sequence). The CDR3: CASSMGQSSGNTIYF. The CDR3 nucleotides are TGTGCCAGTAGTATGGGACAGAGCTCTGGAAACACCATATATTTT.

The genes are TRBV27 and TRBJ1-5, with D maybe TRBD1 (5 bases). CDR1 and CDR2 (germline): MNHEY, SMNVEV (reference sequence). The CDR3 contains 14 residues. Trimming stripped 8 bases from V and 3 bases from J, with 14 bases between. As DNA, the CDR3 is TGTGCCAGCCGACAGTTGCGGGTCAATCAGCCCCAGCATTTT. This encodes CASRQLRVNQPQHF.

The chain's CDR3 is CASSQDSVSNYGYTF. In DNA form, the CDR3 reads TGCGCCAGCAGCCAAGATTCCGTCTCTAACTATGGCTACACCTTC. The chain links TRBV4-3 to TRBJ1-2; no reliable D call. Trimming took 0 bases from V and 0 from J, leaving 8 bases between them. This CDR3 region has 15 residues. Germline V gene data show CDR1 as LGHNA and CDR2 as YSLEER.